This entry concerns a single T cell receptor (beta chain). Its specificity is unknown. PCR involved 60 Vbeta and 13 Jbeta primers. Assay: immunoSEQ multiplex PCR; the TCRdb copy retains only in-frame clones and omits some. The specimen's table records some 130,000 clones. This specimen comes from a study of cytomegalovirus exposure and HLA in healthy donors. For the study at large: Prior work identified some 120 million unique TCR beta sequences in about 179 million T cells. Points from the study as a whole: In an earlier analysis, in about 530 donors, most V segments appeared productive either ~90% or ~30% of the time. The CMV antigen specificity of a few CMV-associated chains was confirmed through in vitro analysis. A classifier reportedly called cytomegalovirus status with high sensitivity and specificity.

Germline CDR1 reads LGHNA; CDR2 reads YSLEER. V lost 0 bases to trimming and J lost 3 bases, with 8 bases between them. CDR3 length equals 14 residues. The sequence was obtained from a man younger than 35 in good health and CMV-seronegative. The sequenced sample was PBMCs. The V call is TRBV4-3, the J call TRBJ1-1; unclear D gene. In DNA, the CDR3 is TGCGCCAGCAGCCAAGATCCGGGAGACACTGAAGCTTTCTTT. It specifies CASSQDPGDTEAFF.